This TCR beta chain originates from a study of blood T cells in healthy people across ages. In the case of this clonotype: Its specificity is unknown.

Per sample, no less than 6 micrograms of total RNA were extracted. The use of a sample-barcoded 5' primer and a J-beta primer mix characterized a second PCR of roughly 7 to 11 cycles. MiXCR, run by TCRdb on the 5' RACE reads, gives a single entry per CDR3 protein. Of about 1.6 million distinct CDR3 sequences in the sample, about 35% were seen once. The V end was cut by 2 bases, the J end by 3 bases, with 8 bases between. The CDR3 extends over 13 amino acids. Per the germline V gene, CDR1 is SGHKS and CDR2 is YYEKEE (reference sequence). Notes on the study in general: Estimates of total diversity, which came from one million sequenced T cells, were considered to be underestimates.

This sequence was found in a woman younger than 45 in good health. The chain is built from TRBV5-5 and TRBJ1-1, with D unresolved. Sequenced: blood. The CDR3 loop is CASSFSEDTEAFF. In nucleotides, the CDR3 is TGTGCCAGCAGCTTTTCCGAAGACACTGAAGCTTTCTTT.